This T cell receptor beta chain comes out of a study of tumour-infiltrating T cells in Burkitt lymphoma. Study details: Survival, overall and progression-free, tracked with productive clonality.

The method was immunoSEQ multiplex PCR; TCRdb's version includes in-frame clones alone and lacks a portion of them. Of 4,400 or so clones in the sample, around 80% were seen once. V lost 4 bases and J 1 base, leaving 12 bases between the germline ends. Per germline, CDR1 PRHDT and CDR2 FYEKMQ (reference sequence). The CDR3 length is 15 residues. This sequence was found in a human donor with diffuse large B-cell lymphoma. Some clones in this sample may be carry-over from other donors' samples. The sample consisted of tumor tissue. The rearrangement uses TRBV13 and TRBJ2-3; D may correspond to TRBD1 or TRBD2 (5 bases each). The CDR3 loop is CASSSGPMGTDTQYF. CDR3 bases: TGTGCCAGCAGCTCGGGACCCATGGGCACAGATACGCAGTATTTT. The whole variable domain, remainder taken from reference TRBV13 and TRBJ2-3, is AAGVIQSPRHLIKEKRETATLKCYPIPRHDTVYWYQQGPGQDPQFLISFYEKMQSDKGSIPDRFSAQQFSDYHSELNMSSLELGDSALYFCASSSGPMGTDTQYFGPGTRLTVL.